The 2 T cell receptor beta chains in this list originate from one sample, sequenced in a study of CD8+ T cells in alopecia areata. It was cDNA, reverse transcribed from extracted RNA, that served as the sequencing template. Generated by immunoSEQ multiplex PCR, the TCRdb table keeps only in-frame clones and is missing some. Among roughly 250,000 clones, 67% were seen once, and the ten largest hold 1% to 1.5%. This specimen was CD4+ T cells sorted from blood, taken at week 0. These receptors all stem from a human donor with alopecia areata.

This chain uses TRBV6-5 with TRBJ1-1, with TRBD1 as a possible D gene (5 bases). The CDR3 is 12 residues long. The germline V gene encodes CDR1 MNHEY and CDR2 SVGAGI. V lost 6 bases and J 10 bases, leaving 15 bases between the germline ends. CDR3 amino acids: CASSYPGDVAFF. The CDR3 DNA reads TGTGCCAGCAGCTACCCGGGGGATGTAGCTTTCTTT.

The CDR3 DNA sequence: TGCGCCAGCAGCCATGCCGGGACAGGGGGCACTGAAGCTTTCTTT. Translation: CASSHAGTGGTEAFF. The chain joins TRBV4-3 to TRBJ1-1, with 11 positions matching TRBD1. This CDR3 has 15 amino acids. CDR1 is LGHNA, CDR2 YSLEER, per germline. Trimming cost V 3 bases and J 4 bases; bases outside gene matches: 4.